The clone carrying this T cell receptor beta chain was counted a few times. The CDR3 extends over 14 amino acids. The V gene's germline CDR1 is KGHSH and CDR2 LQKENI. Trimming stripped 3 bases from V and 4 bases from J, with 12 bases between. As processed by the authors: Estimates of nucleated cell counts were drawn from the amplification of reference gene primers. The repertoire was sequenced with immunoSEQ multiplex PCR; TCRdb's copy has only in-frame clones and lacks some. The DNA gave D and trimming, while V, J and clone size come from that table. The data contain around 100,000 clones, around 84% of them singletons. The sample is drawn from a study of blood T cell repertoires in COVID-19. Study as a whole: From T cells, B-cell-depleted T cells, or PBMCs came the material, which was cDNA or gDNA.

The TCR comes from a man in his fifties or sixties with acute or convalescent COVID-19. The specimen sequenced was peripheral blood. The chain joins TRBV18 to TRBJ1-1, with TRBD1 as a possible D gene (6 bases). CDR3 sequence: CASSPGAYFTEAFF. The CDR3 DNA is TGTGCCAGCTCACCGGGGGCTTATTTCACTGAAGCTTTCTTT.